This T cell receptor (beta chain) was obtained from a study of T-cell memory formation after mild COVID-19. About the research overall: TCR clusters were mostly confined to one donor each.

The CDR3 sequence is 17 residues long. Deletions cut 0 bases from V and 0 bases from J, with 13 bases between. This clonotype was picked up one time. Using its own MiXCR run on the 5' RACE reads, TCRdb lists one record per CDR3 protein. The table lists 200,000 to 300,000 distinct CDR3 sequences, 16% of them singletons. This TCR derives from a man younger than 35 who had mild COVID-19 (a few samples of this study predate the infection). Cell type and time point are not known. Sequencing was carried out using PBMCs or a T cell subset sorted from them (not recorded which). This chain uses TRBV23-1 with TRBJ2-3, with D unclear. TRBV23-1 is annotated as an ORF whose role is uncertain. CDR3 residues: CASSQSEASRSTDTQYF. The DNA for the CDR3 is TGCGCCAGCAGTCAATCGGAAGCTTCCAGGAGCACAGATACGCAGTATTTT.